These T cell receptor beta chains were read from a single sample in a study of circulating CD8 cells and anti-PD-1 response in melanoma. TCRdb analysed the reads with MiXCR anew, one entry per CDR3 protein. Here the sample spans some 510 distinct CDR3 sequences, more than 7% being singletons. Here the sequenced sample was CD8+ T cells from PBMCs, taken at baseline or after one month of anti-PD-1 therapy (not recorded which). The receptors were gathered from a human donor with melanoma. Each CDR3 is given without its conserved first and last residue. The D gene is left open where the match is weak. Only part of the rows carry a size: once, few, many, or a class if the clone is expanded.

CDR3 protein: ASSVIGEADTQY
clone size: large
V gene: TRBV9
D gene: NA
J gene: TRBJ2-3

CDR3 protein: ASTLMVGGGYTDTQY
clone size: large
V gene: TRBV11-2
D gene: NA
J gene: TRBJ2-3

CDR3 protein: ASSPEWGFDFNEQF
clone size: medium-sized
V gene: TRBV28
D gene: NA
J gene: TRBJ2-1

CDR3 protein: ASADTEAF
clone size: large
V gene: TRBV10-2
D gene: NA
J gene: TRBJ1-1

CDR3 protein: SARDNSPGTETYEQY
clone size: medium-sized
V gene: TRBV20-1
D gene: TRBD1
J gene: TRBJ2-7

CDR3 protein: ASSLTPSSYYEQY
clone size: large
V gene: TRBV7-3
D gene: NA
J gene: TRBJ2-7

CDR3 protein: ASGWGTDTQY
clone size: hyperexpanded
V gene: TRBV25-1
D gene: NA
J gene: TRBJ2-3

CDR3 protein: SADLPGLERTDTQY
clone size: medium-sized
V gene: TRBV20-1
D gene: TRBD2
J gene: TRBJ2-3

CDR3 protein: ASSLGPGDTEAF
clone size: medium-sized
V gene: TRBV4-1
D gene: NA
J gene: TRBJ1-1

CDR3 protein: AAAYGPEGGYT
clone size: few
V gene: TRBV2
D gene: NA
J gene: TRBJ1-2

CDR3 protein: SALGPGGSGTKNIQY
clone size: large
V gene: TRBV29-1
D gene: NA
J gene: TRBJ2-4

CDR3 protein: ASSPPSYNEQF
clone size: medium-sized
V gene: TRBV12-3/TRBV12-4
D gene: NA
J gene: TRBJ2-1

CDR3 protein: ASSLAAQETQY
clone size: large
V gene: TRBV19
D gene: NA
J gene: TRBJ2-5

CDR3 protein: ASSMATFVEQY
clone size: medium-sized
V gene: TRBV19
D gene: NA
J gene: TRBJ2-7

CDR3 protein: ASSQDRDQPQH
clone size: large
V gene: TRBV4-1
D gene: NA
J gene: TRBJ1-5

CDR3 protein: ASSVPGAGEDTQY
clone size: NA
V gene: TRBV9
D gene: TRBD2
J gene: TRBJ2-3

CDR3 protein: ASSQLAGTGSFGANVLT
clone size: large
V gene: TRBV4-3
D gene: TRBD1
J gene: TRBJ2-6

CDR3 protein: ASSLTGPEEETQY
clone size: medium-sized
V gene: TRBV28
D gene: TRBD1
J gene: TRBJ2-5

CDR3 protein: ASSLRAGNTEAF
clone size: NA
V gene: TRBV19
D gene: NA
J gene: TRBJ1-1

CDR3 protein: ASSLLGNQPQH
clone size: large
V gene: TRBV27
D gene: NA
J gene: TRBJ1-5

CDR3 protein: ASSLSAGAYEQY
clone size: large
V gene: TRBV11-2
D gene: NA
J gene: TRBJ2-7

CDR3 protein: ASSLGQGRASTDTQY
clone size: few
V gene: TRBV7-3
D gene: TRBD1
J gene: TRBJ2-3

CDR3 protein: ASRAILGGSQPQH
clone size: large
V gene: TRBV19
D gene: NA
J gene: TRBJ1-5

CDR3 protein: ASSPVREQF
clone size: medium-sized
V gene: TRBV5-5
D gene: NA
J gene: TRBJ2-1

CDR3 protein: ASSLNLGAGELF
clone size: large
V gene: TRBV27
D gene: NA
J gene: TRBJ2-2

CDR3 protein: ASSVWGGSYNEQF
clone size: medium-sized
V gene: TRBV27
D gene: TRBD2
J gene: TRBJ2-1

CDR3 protein: ASSPGAANTDTQY
clone size: hyperexpanded
V gene: TRBV14
D gene: NA
J gene: TRBJ2-3

CDR3 protein: ASSDVLAGEVYTQY
clone size: large
V gene: TRBV2
D gene: TRBD2
J gene: TRBJ2-3

CDR3 protein: ASSSGLDGETQY
clone size: NA
V gene: TRBV5-4
D gene: NA
J gene: TRBJ2-5